Sequencing of this T cell receptor (beta chain) was carried out in a study of T cell changes during pregnancy in multiple sclerosis. Assay: immunoSEQ multiplex PCR; the TCRdb copy retains only in-frame clones and omits some. The sample shows roughly 60,000 clones, 90% of them seen only once. The sequences come from peripheral blood, collected in the second trimester of pregnancy. The source is a female donor in good health, enrolled as a control in a pregnancy study.

The CDR3 DNA is TGTGCCAGCAGCTACGAGCGGCGTGGTGTCGGCACAGATACGCAGTATTTT. Encoded protein: CASSYERRGVGTDTQYF. This chain links TRBV7-2 with TRBJ2-3, with D perhaps TRBD2 (5 bases). This CDR3 comprises 17 residues. Germline-derived CDR1 and CDR2 are SGHTA and FQGNSA. Trimming shortened V by 4 bases and J by 1 base, and 18 bases separated the two germline ends.